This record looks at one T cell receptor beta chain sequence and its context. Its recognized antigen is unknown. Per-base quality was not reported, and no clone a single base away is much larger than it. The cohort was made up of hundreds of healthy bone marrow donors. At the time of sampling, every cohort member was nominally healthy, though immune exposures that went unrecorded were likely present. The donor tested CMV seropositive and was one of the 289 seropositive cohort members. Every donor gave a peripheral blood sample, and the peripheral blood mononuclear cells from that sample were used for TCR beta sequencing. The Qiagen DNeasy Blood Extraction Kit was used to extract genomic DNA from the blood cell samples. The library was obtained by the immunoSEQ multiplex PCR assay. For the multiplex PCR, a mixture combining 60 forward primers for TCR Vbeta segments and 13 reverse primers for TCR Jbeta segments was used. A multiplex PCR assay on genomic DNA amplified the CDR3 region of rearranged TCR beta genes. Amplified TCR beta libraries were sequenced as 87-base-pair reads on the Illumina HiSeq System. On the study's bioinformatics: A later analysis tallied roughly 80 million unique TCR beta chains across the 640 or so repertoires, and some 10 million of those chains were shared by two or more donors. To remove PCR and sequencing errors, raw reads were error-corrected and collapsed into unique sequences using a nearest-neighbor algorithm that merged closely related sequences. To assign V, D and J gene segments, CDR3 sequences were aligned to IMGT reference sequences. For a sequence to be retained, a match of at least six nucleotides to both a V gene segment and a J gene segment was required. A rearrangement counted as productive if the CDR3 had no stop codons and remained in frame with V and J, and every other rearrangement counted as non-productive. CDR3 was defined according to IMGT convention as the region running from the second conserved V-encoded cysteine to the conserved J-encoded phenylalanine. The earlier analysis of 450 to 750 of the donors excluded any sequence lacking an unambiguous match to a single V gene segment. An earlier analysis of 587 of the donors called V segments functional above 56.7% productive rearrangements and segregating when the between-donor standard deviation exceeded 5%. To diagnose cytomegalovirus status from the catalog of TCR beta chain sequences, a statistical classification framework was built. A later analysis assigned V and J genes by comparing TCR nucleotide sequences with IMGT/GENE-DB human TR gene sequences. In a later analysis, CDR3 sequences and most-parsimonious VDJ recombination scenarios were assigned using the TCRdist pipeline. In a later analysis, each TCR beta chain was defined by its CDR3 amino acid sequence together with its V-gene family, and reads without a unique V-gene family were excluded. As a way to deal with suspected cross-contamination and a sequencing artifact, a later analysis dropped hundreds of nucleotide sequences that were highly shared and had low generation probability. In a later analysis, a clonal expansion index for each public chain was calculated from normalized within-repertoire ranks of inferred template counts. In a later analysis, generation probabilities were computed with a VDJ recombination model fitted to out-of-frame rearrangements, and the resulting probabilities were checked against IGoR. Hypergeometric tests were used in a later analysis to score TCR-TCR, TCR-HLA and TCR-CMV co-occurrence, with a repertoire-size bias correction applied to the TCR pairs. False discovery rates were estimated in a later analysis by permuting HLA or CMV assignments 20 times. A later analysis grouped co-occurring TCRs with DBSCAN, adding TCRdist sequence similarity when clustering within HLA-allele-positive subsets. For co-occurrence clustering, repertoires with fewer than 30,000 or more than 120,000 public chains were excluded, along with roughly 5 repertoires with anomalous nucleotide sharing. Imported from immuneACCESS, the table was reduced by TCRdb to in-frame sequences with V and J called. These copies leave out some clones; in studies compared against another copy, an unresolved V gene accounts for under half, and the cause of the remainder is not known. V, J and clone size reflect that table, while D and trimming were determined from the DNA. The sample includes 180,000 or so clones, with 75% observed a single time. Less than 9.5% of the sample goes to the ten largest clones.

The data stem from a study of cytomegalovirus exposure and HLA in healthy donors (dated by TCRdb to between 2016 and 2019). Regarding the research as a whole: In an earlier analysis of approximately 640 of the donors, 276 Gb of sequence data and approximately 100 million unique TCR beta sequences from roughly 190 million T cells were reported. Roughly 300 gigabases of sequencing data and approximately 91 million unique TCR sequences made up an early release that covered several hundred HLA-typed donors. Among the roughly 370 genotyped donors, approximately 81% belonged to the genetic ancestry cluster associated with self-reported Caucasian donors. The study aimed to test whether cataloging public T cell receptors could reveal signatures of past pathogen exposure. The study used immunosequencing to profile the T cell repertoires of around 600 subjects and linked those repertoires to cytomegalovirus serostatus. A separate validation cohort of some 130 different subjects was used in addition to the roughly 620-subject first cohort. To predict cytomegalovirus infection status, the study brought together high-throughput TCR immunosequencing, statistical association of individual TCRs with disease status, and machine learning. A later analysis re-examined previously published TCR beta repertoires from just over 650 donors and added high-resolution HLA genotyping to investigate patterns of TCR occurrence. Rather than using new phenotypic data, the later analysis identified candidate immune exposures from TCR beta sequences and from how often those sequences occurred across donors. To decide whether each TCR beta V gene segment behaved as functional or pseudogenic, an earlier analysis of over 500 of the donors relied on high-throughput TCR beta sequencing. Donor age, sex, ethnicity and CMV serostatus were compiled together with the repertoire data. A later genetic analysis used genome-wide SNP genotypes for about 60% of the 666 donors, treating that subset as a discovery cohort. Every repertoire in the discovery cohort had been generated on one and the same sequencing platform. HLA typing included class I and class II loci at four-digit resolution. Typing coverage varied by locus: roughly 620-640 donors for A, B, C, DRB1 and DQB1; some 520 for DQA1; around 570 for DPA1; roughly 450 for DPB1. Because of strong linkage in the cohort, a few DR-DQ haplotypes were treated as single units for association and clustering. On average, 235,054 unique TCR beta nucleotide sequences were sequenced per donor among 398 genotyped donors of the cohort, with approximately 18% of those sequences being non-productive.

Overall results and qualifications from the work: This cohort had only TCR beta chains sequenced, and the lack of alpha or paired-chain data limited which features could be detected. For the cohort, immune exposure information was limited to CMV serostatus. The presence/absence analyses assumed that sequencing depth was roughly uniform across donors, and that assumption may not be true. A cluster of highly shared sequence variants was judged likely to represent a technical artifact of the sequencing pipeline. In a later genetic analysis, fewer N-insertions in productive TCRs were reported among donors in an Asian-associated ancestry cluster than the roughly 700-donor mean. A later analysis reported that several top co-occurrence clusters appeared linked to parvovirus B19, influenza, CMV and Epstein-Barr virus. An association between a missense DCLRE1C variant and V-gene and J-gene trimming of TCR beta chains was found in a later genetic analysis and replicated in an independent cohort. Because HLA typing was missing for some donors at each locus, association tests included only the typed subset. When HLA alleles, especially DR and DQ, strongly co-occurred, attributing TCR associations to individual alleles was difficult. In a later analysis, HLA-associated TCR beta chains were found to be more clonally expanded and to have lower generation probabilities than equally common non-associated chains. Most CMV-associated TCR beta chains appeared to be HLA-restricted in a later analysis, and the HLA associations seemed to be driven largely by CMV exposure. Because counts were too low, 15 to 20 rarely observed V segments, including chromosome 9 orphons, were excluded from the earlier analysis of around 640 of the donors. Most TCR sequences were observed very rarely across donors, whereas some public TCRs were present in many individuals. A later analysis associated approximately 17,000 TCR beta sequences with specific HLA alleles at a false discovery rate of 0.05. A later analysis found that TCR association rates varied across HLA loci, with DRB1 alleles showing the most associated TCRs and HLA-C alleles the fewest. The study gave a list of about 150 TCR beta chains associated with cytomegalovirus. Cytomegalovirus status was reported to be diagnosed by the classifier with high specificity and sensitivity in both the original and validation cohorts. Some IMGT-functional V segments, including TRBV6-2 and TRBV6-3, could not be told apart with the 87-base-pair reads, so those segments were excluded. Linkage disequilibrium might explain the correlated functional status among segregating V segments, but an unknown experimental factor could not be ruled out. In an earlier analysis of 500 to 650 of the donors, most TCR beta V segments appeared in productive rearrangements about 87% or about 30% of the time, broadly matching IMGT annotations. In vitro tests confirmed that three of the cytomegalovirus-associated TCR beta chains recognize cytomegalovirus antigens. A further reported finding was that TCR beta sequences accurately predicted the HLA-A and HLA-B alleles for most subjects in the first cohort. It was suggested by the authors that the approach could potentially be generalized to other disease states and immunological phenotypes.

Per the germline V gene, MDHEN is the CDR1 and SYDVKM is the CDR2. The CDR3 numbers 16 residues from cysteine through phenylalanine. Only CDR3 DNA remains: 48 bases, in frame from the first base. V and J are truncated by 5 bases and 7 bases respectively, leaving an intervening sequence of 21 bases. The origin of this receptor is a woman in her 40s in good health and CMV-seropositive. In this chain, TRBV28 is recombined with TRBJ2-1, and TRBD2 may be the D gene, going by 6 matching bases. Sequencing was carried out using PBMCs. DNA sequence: TGTGCCAGCAGTCGTGCGGGCGGGACGCGCGGAAATGAGCAGTTCTTC. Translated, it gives CASSRAGGTRGNEQFF.